This T cell receptor (beta chain) emerged from a study of molecular identifiers for immune sequencing clone quantification. The CDR3 spans 15 residues. Germline V gene sequence: CDR1 LGHDT, CDR2 YNNKEL (reference sequence). Trimming removed 3 bases from V and 3 bases from J; junction bases left unmatched: 6. TCRdb processed the PCR reads anew with MiXCR; each CDR3 protein has one entry. The data show some 650,000 distinct CDR3 sequences, 20% seen once. This clonotype was counted at least ten times. The chain employs TRBV3-1 and TRBJ1-2; TRBD1 matches at 8 bases. The receptor was derived from a human donor in good health. Some libraries in this study had Jurkat cell RNA spiked in. Material: naive CD8+ T cells from blood, with Jurkat cell RNA spiked in. The subset denotes: FACS-sorted CD8+CD4-CCR7+CD45RA+ naive T cells. CDR3 amino acids: CASSHFRGPDYGYTF. The DNA of the CDR3 is TGTGCCAGCAGCCACTTCAGGGGGCCTGACTATGGCTACACCTTC.